These 28 T cell receptor beta chains share one sample of origin, sequenced in a study of patients and donors after allogeneic stem cell transplantation. TCRdb reprocessed the RT-PCR reads with MiXCR, giving one entry per CDR3 protein. Of 200,000 to 250,000 distinct CDR3 sequences detected, roughly 15% appear once; the ten largest clones hold approximately 10%. The source material was blood, either unsorted or a sorted T cell fraction (not recorded which). The receptors derive from a human donor who was either an allogeneic HSCT recipient or a stem cell or donor lymphocyte infusion donor (not recorded which). It is not recorded whose cells these are; they may come from a transplant donor.

The chain has TRBV24-1 and TRBJ2-5; 8 bases are shared with TRBD2. Germline trimming cut 0 bases from V and 3 bases from J; bases unmatched to any gene: 5. Per germline, CDR1 KGHDR and CDR2 SFDVKD. CDR3 length: 16 residues. The CDR3 sequence is CATSDLGSGIEETQYF. The CDR3 DNA reads TGTGCCACCAGTGATTTGGGTAGCGGGATAGAAGAGACCCAGTACTTC.

The chain links TRBV7-2 to TRBJ2-1; D is perhaps TRBD1 or TRBD2 (5 bases each). V lost 5 bases, J lost 7 bases, and 18 bases lay in between. Germline V CDR1 and CDR2: SGHTA, FQGNSA. The CDR3 has 15 residues. The CDR3, as DNA: TGTGCCAGCAGCCGGGGACGTGAGGTGGGGAATGAGCAGTTCTTC. Its translation: CASSRGREVGNEQFF.

The CDR3 DNA follows: TGCAGTGCTATTCGCATCTTGGCGGCGAGCTCCTACGAGCAGTACTTC. It encodes CSAIRILAASSYEQYF. The chain recombines TRBV20-1 with TRBJ2-7; D gene ambiguous. Deletions cut 4 bases from V and 0 bases from J, with 19 bases between. CDR3 size: 16 residues. Per germline, CDR1 DFQATT and CDR2 SNEGSKA (reference sequence).

This clonotype was counted only a few times. The chain combines TRBV12-3 or TRBV12-4 with TRBJ2-1; D perhaps matches TRBD2 (6 bases). CDR3 size: 14 residues. The V and J ends lost 5 bases and 12 bases respectively, with 20 bases between them. The CDR3 spells CASSGGLLNLGQFF. The CDR3 nucleotides are TGTGCCAGCAGTGGGGGACTGTTAAACTTGGGGCAGTTCTTC.

This rearrangement joins TRBV18 to TRBJ1-3, with TRBD1 matching 7 bases. V trimming: 3 bases; J trimming: 3 bases; junction bases outside the gene matches: 5. The V gene's germline CDR1 is KGHSH and CDR2 LQKENI. The CDR3 contains 15 residues. The CDR3 DNA follows: TGTGCCAGCTCACCGAGGGGGCGGCTTGGAAACACCATATATTTT. This codes for CASSPRGRLGNTIYF.

This clonotype was detected ten times or more. This chain joins TRBV29-1 and TRBJ2-1, with 8 bases that match TRBD1. Germline V CDR1 and CDR2: SQVTM, ANQGSEA. J lost 3 bases, V lost 8 bases, and 6 bases had no gene match. The CDR3 is 13 residues long. The CDR3 loop reads CSSGTGLYNEQFF. The DNA of the CDR3 is TGCAGCTCAGGGACAGGTCTCTACAATGAGCAGTTCTTC.

The chain carries TRBV7-9 and TRBJ2-2; D might be TRBD2 (6 bases). Trimming pared 4 bases from V and 4 bases from J, leaving 19 bases between. The length of the CDR3 is 17 residues. Germline loops: CDR1 SEHNR, CDR2 FQNEAQ (reference sequence). The CDR3 loop reads CASSSLRGRIGTGELFF. The CDR3 DNA sequence: TGTGCCAGCAGCTCCCTGCGGGGTCGAATAGGCACCGGGGAGCTGTTTTTT.

This clonotype showed up just a few times. The chain combines TRBV7-6 with TRBJ2-5; TRBD2 matches at 11 bases. CDR3 size: 15 residues. The germline V gene has CDR1 SGHVS and CDR2 FNYEAQ. The J segment lost 3 bases and the V segment lost 2 bases, leaving 2 bases of the junction unmatched. The CDR3 reads CASSLTSGRKETQYF. For the CDR3, the DNA is TGTGCCAGCAGCTTAACTAGCGGGAGAAAAGAGACCCAGTACTTC.

This clonotype has just a few counts. The chain employs TRBV4-1 and TRBJ2-7; D may be TRBD1 or TRBD2 (7 bases each). Trimming removed 1 base from V and 2 bases from J, with 12 bases in between. This CDR3 has 15 amino acids. Looked up from germline, CDR1 is MGHRA and CDR2 is YSYEKL. The CDR3 nucleotides read TGCGCCAGCAGCCAAGGGGCAGGGGGGGCCTACGAGCAGTACTTC. Translation: CASSQGAGGAYEQYF.

In this sample, this clonotype turned up a few times. The chain joins TRBV19 to TRBJ2-7, with D perhaps TRBD2 (6 bases). Germline CDR1 LNHDA, CDR2 SQIVND (reference sequence). The CDR3 covers 14 residues. V lost 3 bases and J 0 bases, leaving 9 bases between the germline ends. The CDR3 is CASSIGGASYEQYF. The CDR3 DNA follows: TGTGCCAGTAGTATCGGGGGTGCCTCCTACGAGCAGTACTTC.

V usage is TRBV10-3 and J usage is TRBJ2-7; 11 positions match TRBD2. This CDR3 is 14 amino acids long. Per germline, CDR1 ENHRY and CDR2 SYGVKD. V lost 9 bases, J lost 2 bases, and 6 bases stayed unmatched. CDR3 loop: CAIAGTSGAYEQYF. CDR3 nucleotide sequence: TGTGCCATTGCCGGGACTAGCGGAGCCTACGAGCAGTACTTC.

The chain employs TRBV20-1 and TRBJ2-3; 9 nucleotides match TRBD1. CDR3 length: 16 amino acids. In germline, CDR1 is DFQATT, CDR2 SNEGSKA (reference sequence). The trim removed 6 bases at V and 2 bases at J, leaving 12 bases unmatched. The CDR3 region has the DNA TGCAGTGCATGCCCGCCGGGACAGGGTTCCACAGATACGCAGTATTTT. Encoded protein: CSACPPGQGSTDTQYF.

The chain combines TRBV18 with TRBJ2-3; 9 bases map to TRBD1. Germline V gene sequence: CDR1 KGHSH, CDR2 LQKENI. The CDR3 is made up of 17 amino acids. The V gene end was trimmed by 2 bases and the J gene end by 5 bases; junction bases not matched to a gene: 11. The CDR3 nucleotides read TGTGCCAGCTCACCAATCAAGACAGGGGGGACTAAAGATACGCAGTATTTT. This gives the protein CASSPIKTGGTKDTQYF. The full variable domain, its missing parts supplied by reference TRBV18 and TRBJ2-3, is NAGVMQNPRHLVRRRGQEARLRCSPMKGHSHVYWYRQLPEEGLKFMVYLQKENIIDESGMPKERFSAEFPKEGPSILRIQQVVRGDSAAYFCASSPIKTGGTKDTQYFGPGTRLTVL.

This clonotype was observed at least ten times. The chain carries TRBV5-1 and TRBJ1-1, with D uncertain. The CDR3 consists of 13 residues. Trimming removed 0 bases from V and 1 base from J, with 4 bases in between. From germline, CDR1 is SGHRS and CDR2 YFSETQ. The CDR3 reads CASSLEGNTEAFF. The CDR3 DNA reads as TGCGCCAGCAGCTTGGAGGGGAACACTGAAGCTTTCTTT.

This clonotype came up many times. V usage is TRBV20-1 and J usage is TRBJ1-6; D remains ambiguous. The V gene lost 7 bases and the J gene lost 0 bases, with 7 bases spanning the gap. The CDR3 runs 13 residues. Germline V CDR1 and CDR2: DFQATT, SNEGSKA (reference sequence). In DNA form, the CDR3 reads TGCAGTGGTCGGAGCTCCTATAATTCACCCCTCCACTTT. Encoded protein: CSGRSSYNSPLHF.

This sequence joins TRBV11-2 and TRBJ2-5, with a tentative D call TRBD2 (7 bases). The CDR3 totals 14 residues. Per germline, CDR1 SGHAT and CDR2 FQNNGV. V dropped 2 bases and J dropped 5 bases, with 12 bases sitting between them. The CDR3 bases are TGTGCCAGCAGCTTACAGGGGAGGGGGGAGACCCAGTACTTC. This translates into CASSLQGRGETQYF.

The chain combines TRBV7-8 with TRBJ1-5; maybe TRBD1 (5 bases). V dropped 0 bases and J dropped 0 bases, with 12 bases sitting between them. From germline, CDR1 is SGHVS and CDR2 FQNEAQ. This CDR3 region has 17 residues. DNA of the CDR3: TGTGCCAGCAGCTTAGCCGCGCCAGGGTATAGCAATCAGCCCCAGCATTTT. Its translation: CASSLAAPGYSNQPQHF.

This clonotype was detected a few times. The CDR3 here is CASSFPSMDTQYF. CDR3 coding DNA: TGTGCCAGCAGTTTTCCTAGCATGGATACGCAGTATTTT. The V call is TRBV6-6, the J call TRBJ2-3; the D gene is possibly TRBD2 (5 bases). Looked up from germline, CDR1 is MNHNY and CDR2 is SVGAGI (reference sequence). Trimming cost V 4 bases and J 6 bases, with 11 bases left between them. CDR3 size: 13 residues.

The genes are TRBV12-3 or TRBV12-4 and TRBJ1-1; tentatively, D is TRBD1 (5 bases). CDR3 size: 13 residues. V lost 1 base, J lost 6 bases, and 9 bases lay in between. Here the CDR3 reads CASSLGRAAEAFF. DNA for the CDR3: TGTGCCAGCAGTTTAGGCAGGGCAGCTGAAGCTTTCTTT.

This clonotype has only a few counts. V gene TRBV20-1 combines with J gene TRBJ1-1; 9 bases agree with TRBD1. CDR3 length: 15 residues. Germline values: CDR1 DFQATT, CDR2 SNEGSKA (reference sequence). Trimming took 6 bases from V and 4 from J; bases not matched to a gene: 12. This CDR3 is CSARAGQGTATEAFF. The CDR3 bases are TGCAGTGCCCGGGCGGGACAGGGTACGGCCACTGAAGCTTTCTTT.

The sample holds many counts of this clonotype. CDR3 sequence: CASSSIDRGGNYGYTF. CDR3 nucleotides: TGCGCCAGCAGCTCGATCGACAGGGGGGGAAACTATGGCTACACCTTC. The chain is built from TRBV5-1 and TRBJ1-2; 9 bases map to TRBD1. The CDR3 sequence is 16 residues long. The V segment lost 3 bases and the J segment 2 bases; nucleotides outside the gene matches: 8. The V gene's germline CDR1 is SGHRS and CDR2 YFSETQ. Using reference TRBV5-1 and TRBJ1-2 for the parts outside the CDR3, the full variable domain is KAGVTQTPRYLIKTRGQQVTLSCSPISGHRSVSWYQQTPGQGLQFLFEYFSETQRNKGNFPGRFSGRQFSNSRSEMNVSTLELGDSALYLCASSSIDRGGNYGYTFGSGTRLTVV.

This clonotype was found a few times. This chain links TRBV10-3 with TRBJ1-5; 10 bases are shared with TRBD1. Germline CDR1 and CDR2: ENHRY and SYGVKD. J gave up 3 bases and V 2 bases, and 7 bases lay outside the gene matches. The CDR3 runs to 17 residues. CDR3 in DNA: TGTGCCATCAGTGAGCCCTTCGGGACAGGGGACAATCAGCCCCAGCATTTT. Encoded protein: CAISEPFGTGDNQPQHF.

This clonotype occurred a few times. The chain joins TRBV10-3 to TRBJ1-1, with a possible D match to TRBD1 (5 bases). The length of the CDR3 is 15 residues. CDR1 is ENHRY and CDR2 is SYGVKD in the germline V gene. The V end was cut by 10 bases, the J end by 0 bases, with 18 bases between. The CDR3 DNA reads TGTGCCACCAATCGCGGGACGGGTATGAACACTGAAGCTTTCTTT. Encoded protein: CATNRGTGMNTEAFF.

This clonotype showed up just a few times. This rearrangement joins TRBV20-1 to TRBJ1-4; no firm D call. Trimming pared 3 bases from V and 7 bases from J, leaving 12 bases between. Germline V lookup: CDR1 DFQATT, CDR2 SNEGSKA (reference sequence). The CDR3 is 13 residues long. As DNA, the CDR3 is TGCAGTGCTAGTGACGTAGGACCTGAAAAACTGTTTTTT. Its protein is CSASDVGPEKLFF.

This chain connects TRBV19 to TRBJ2-3, with a weak D call TRBD1 (5 bases). The CDR3 totals 13 residues. The germline V and J ends were trimmed by 3 bases and 4 bases, with 8 bases remaining between them. Per the germline V gene, CDR1 is LNHDA and CDR2 is SQIVND (reference sequence). The CDR3 nucleotides read TGTGCCAGTAGTATCGGCAGGGCAGATACGCAGTATTTT. Protein: CASSIGRADTQYF.

The rearrangement joins TRBV7-2 to TRBJ2-1; 11 nucleotides agree with TRBD2. This CDR3 has 15 residues. J gave up 5 bases and V 7 bases, and 7 bases lay outside the gene matches. Germline CDR1 and CDR2: SGHTA and FQGNSA. For the CDR3, the DNA is TGTGCCAGCACCCGGACACTAGCGGGGGACAATGAGCAGTTCTTC. Its translation is CASTRTLAGDNEQFF. Combining the CDR3 with reference TRBV7-2 and TRBJ2-1 gives the whole variable domain GAGVSQSPSNKVTEKGKDVELRCDPISGHTALYWYRQSLGQGLEFLIYFQGNSAPDKSGLPSDRFSAERTGGSVSTLTIQRTQQEDSAVYLCASTRTLAGDNEQFFGPGTRLTVL.

The CDR3 nucleotides read TGTGCCAGCAGTGATACTCAGCCCCCCTTTACTCAGCAGTTCTTC. Protein product: CASSDTQPPFTQQFF. V is TRBV6-4 and J is TRBJ2-1; D is unresolved. V dropped 3 bases and J dropped 11 bases, with 20 bases sitting between them. The CDR3 sequence is 15 residues long. Germline CDR1 MRHNA, CDR2 SNTAGT.

This clonotype was counted many times. V and J are TRBV7-2 and TRBJ2-3; TRBD2 might be the D (5 bases). The germline V gene has CDR1 SGHTA and CDR2 FQGNSA. This CDR3 has 13 amino acids. V shed 0 bases and J shed 4 bases, with 5 bases lying between them. The DNA for the CDR3 is TGTGCCAGCAGCTTAGCGCGGGCAGATACGCAGTATTTT. The encoded protein is CASSLARADTQYF.